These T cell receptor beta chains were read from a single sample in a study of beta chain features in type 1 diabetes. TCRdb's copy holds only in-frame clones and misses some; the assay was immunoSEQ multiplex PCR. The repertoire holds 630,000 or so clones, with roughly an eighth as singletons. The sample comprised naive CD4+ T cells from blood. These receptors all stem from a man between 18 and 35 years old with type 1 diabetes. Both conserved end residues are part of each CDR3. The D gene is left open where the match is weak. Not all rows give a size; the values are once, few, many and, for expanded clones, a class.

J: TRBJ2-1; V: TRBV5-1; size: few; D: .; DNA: TGCGCCAGCAGCTCCGAGGTTAACGTTGAGCAGTTCTTC; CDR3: CASSSEVNVEQFF
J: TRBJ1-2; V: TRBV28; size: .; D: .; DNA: TGTGCCAGCAGTCCCCCTCATGGTAACTATGGCTACACCTTC; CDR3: CASSPPHGNYGYTF
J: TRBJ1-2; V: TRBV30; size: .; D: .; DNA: TGTGCCGGACGGGCAGGTTGGAACTATGGCTACACCTTC; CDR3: CAGRAGWNYGYTF
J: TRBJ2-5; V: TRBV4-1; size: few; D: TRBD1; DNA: TGCGCCAGCAGCCTACAGGGGGGAGAGACCCAGTACTTC; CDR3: CASSLQGGETQYF
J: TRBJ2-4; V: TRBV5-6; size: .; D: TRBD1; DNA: TGTGCCAGCAGCCGAGGGGGCGGCCGGGGAAACATTCAGTACTTC; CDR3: CASSRGGGRGNIQYF
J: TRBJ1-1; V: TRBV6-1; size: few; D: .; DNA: TGTGCCAGCAGTGAAGAGAAGGCCAACCAGAGACGGGGGAACACTGAAGCTTTCTTT; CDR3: CASSEEKANQRRGNTEAFF
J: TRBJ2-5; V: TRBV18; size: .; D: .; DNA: TGTGCCAGCTCACCAGCAAGGACAGTGCAAGAGACCCAGTACTTC; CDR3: CASSPARTVQETQYF
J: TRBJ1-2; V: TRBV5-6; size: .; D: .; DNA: TGTGCCAGCAGCTTGGCCAGACCGCATGGCTACACCTTC; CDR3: CASSLARPHGYTF
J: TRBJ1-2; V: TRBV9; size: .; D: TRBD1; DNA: TGTGCCAGCAGCGCAGGGGGCGCCGACTATGGCTACACCTTC; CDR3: CASSAGGADYGYTF
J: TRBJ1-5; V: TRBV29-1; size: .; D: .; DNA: TGCAGCGTCAGCTCGGGAGAGCGGCCCCAGCATTTT; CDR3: CSVSSGERPQHF
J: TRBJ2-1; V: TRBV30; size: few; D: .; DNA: TGTGCCTGGAGTGAGAATATTGGCAATGAGCAGTTCTTC; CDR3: CAWSENIGNEQFF
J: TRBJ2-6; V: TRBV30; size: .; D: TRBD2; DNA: TGTGCCTGGAGTGATAGCGGGAGGGCCAACGTCCTGACTTTC; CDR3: CAWSDSGRANVLTF
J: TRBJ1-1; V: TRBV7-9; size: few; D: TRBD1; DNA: TGTGCCAGCAGCTACGGGACAGCGAACACTGAAGCTTTCTTT; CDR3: CASSYGTANTEAFF
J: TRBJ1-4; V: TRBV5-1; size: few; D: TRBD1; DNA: TGCGCCAGCACCAGGGACAGGGAGAATGAAAAACTGTTTTTT; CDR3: CASTRDRENEKLFF
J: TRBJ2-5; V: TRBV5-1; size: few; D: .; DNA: TGCGCCAGCAGCTCAGACGGAAAAGAGACCCAGTACTTC; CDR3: CASSSDGKETQYF
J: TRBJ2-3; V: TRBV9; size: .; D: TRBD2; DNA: TGTGCCAGCAGCGTAGGTGCGGGGGGAGCGAGCACAGATACGCAGTATTTT; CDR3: CASSVGAGGASTDTQYF
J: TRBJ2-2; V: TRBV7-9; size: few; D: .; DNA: TGTGCCAGCAGCTTCCTACCAGCGAACACCGGGGAGCTGTTTTTT; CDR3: CASSFLPANTGELFF
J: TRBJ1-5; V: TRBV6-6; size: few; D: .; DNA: TGTGCCAGCGATCAGGGAAATCAGCCCCAGCATTTT; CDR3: CASDQGNQPQHF
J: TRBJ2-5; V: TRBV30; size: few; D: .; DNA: TGTGCCTGGAGCAGCAATTACCAAGAGACCCAGTACTTC; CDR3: CAWSSNYQETQYF
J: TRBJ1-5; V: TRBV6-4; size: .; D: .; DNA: TGTGCCAGCAGTGCGAGGGATGGTCAGCCCCAGCATTTT; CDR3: CASSARDGQPQHF